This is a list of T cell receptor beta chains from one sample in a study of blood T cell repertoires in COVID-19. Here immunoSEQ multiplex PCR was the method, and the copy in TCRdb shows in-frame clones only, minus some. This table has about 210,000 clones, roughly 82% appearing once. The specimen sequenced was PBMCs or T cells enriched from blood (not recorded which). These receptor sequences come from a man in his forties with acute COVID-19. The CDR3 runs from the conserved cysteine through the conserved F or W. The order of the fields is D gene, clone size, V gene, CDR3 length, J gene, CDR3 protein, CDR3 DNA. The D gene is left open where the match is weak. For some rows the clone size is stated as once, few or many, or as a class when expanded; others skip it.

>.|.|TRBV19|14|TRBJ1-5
CASSRQVLNQPQHF
TGTGCCAGTAGTCGACAGGTCCTCAATCAGCCCCAGCATTTT
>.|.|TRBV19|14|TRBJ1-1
CASLGKRMNTEAFF
TGTGCCAGTCTAGGTAAGAGAATGAACACTGAAGCTTTCTTT
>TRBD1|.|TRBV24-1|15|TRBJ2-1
CATSDLYRGNNEQFF
TGTGCCACCAGTGATTTATACAGGGGCAACAATGAGCAGTTCTTC
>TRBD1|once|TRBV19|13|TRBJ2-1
CATYDGTGVEQFF
TGTGCCACCTACGACGGGACAGGGGTAGAGCAGTTCTTC
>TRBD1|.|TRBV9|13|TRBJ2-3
CASSVAQGGGLVF
TGTGCCAGCAGCGTAGCACAGGGGGGCGGGTTAGTATTT
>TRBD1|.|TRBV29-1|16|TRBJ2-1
CSGAGQGVHSYNEQFF
TGCAGCGGCGCCGGACAGGGGGTACACTCCTACAATGAGCAGTTCTTC
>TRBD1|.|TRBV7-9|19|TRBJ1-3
CASSLVTGVLPGSGNTIYF
TGTGCCAGCAGCTTAGTTACAGGGGTCCTACCTGGATCTGGAAACACCATATATTTT
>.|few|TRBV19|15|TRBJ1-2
CASSALDSFNYGYTF
TGTGCCAGTAGTGCCTTGGACAGCTTCAACTATGGCTACACCTTC
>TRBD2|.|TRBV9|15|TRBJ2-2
CASRRLAGETGELFF
TGTGCCAGCAGGCGACTAGCGGGGGAGACCGGGGAGCTGTTTTTT
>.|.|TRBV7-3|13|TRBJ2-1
CASSLNSYNEQFF
TGTGCCAGCAGCTTAAACAGCTACAATGAGCAGTTCTTC
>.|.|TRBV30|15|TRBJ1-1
CAWGYGSGGSSRAFF
TGTGCCTGGGGTTACGGCTCGGGAGGCAGCTCGAGAGCTTTCTTT
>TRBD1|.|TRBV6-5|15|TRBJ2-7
CASSLYKGASYEQYF
TGTGCCAGCAGTTTGTACAAGGGGGCTTCCTACGAGCAGTACTTC
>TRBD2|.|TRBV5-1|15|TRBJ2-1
CASSIGTSGYNEQFF
TGCGCCAGCAGCATCGGGACTAGCGGATACAATGAGCAGTTCTTC
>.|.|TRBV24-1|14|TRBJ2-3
CATSLAYSTDTQYF
TGTGCCACCAGCCTAGCGTATAGCACAGATACGCAGTATTTT
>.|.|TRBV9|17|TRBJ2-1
CASSVEQRLSSYNEQFF
TGTGCCAGCAGCGTAGAACAGCGGCTAAGCTCCTACAATGAGCAGTTCTTC
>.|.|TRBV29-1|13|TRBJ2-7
CSVVGGNSYEQYF
TGCAGCGTTGTTGGGGGGAACTCCTACGAGCAGTACTTC
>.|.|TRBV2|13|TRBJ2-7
CASSGLAGYEQYF
TGTGCCAGCAGTGGCCTAGCAGGCTACGAGCAGTACTTC
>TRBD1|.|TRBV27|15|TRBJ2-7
CASSLAGQGYREQYF
TGTGCCAGCAGTTTGGCGGGACAGGGGTACCGCGAGCAGTACTTC
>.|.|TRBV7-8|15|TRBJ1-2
CASTQRGQSFYGYTF
TGTGCCAGCACCCAACGAGGACAGTCGTTTTATGGCTACACCTTC
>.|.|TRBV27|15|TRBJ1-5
CASSLSRYSNQPQHF
TGTGCCAGCAGTTTATCCAGGTATAGCAATCAGCCCCAGCATTTT
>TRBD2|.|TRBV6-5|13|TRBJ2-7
CASGTTRHYEQYF
TGTGCCAGCGGGACTACCAGGCACTACGAGCAGTACTTC